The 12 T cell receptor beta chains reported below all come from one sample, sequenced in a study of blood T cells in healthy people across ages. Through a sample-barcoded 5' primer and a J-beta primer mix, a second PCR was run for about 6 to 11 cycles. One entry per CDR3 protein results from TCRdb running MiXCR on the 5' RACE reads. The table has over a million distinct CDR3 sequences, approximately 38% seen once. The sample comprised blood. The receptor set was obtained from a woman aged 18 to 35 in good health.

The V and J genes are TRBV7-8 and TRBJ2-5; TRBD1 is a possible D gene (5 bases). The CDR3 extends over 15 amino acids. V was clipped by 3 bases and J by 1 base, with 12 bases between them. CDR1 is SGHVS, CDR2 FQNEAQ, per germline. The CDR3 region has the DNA TGTGCCAGCAGCTTGCAGGCAGGGCTCCAAGAGACCCAGTACTTC. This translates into CASSLQAGLQETQYF.

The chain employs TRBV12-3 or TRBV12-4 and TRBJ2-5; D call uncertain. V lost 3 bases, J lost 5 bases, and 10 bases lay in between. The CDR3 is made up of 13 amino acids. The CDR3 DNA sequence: TGTGCCAGCAGTTTGCTAGAGAGTGAGACCCAGTACTTC. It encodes CASSLLESETQYF.

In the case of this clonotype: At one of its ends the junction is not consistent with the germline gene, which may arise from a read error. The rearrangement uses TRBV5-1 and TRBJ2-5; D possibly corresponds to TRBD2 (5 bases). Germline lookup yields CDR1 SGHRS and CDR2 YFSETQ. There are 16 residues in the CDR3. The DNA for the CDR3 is TGCGCCAGCAGCTCGAAAGGACGGGGAGCCCAAGAGACCCTGTACTTC. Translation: CASSSKGRGAQETLYF.

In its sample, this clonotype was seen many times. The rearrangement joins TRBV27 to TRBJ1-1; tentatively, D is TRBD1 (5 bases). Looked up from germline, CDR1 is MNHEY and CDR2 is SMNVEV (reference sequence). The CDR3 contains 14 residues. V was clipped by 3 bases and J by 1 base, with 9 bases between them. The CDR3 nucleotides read TGTGCCAGCAGTTTGGAGGGGACGAACACTGAAGCTTTCTTT. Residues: CASSLEGTNTEAFF.

This CDR3 reads CASSQDTSFYEQYF. For the CDR3, the DNA is TGTGCCAGCAGCCAAGATACAAGTTTCTACGAGCAGTACTTC. This rearrangement joins TRBV4-2 to TRBJ2-7; D unclear. CDR1 LGHNA and CDR2 YNFKEQ come from the germline V gene. The CDR3 runs to 14 residues. V lost 0 bases, J lost 3 bases, and 9 bases lay in between.

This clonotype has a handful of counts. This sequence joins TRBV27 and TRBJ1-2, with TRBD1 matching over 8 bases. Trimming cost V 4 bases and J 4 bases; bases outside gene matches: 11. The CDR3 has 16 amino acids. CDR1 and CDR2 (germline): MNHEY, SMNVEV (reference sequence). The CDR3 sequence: CASSSLATGAGYGYTF. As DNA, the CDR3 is TGTGCCAGCAGTTCCCTCGCGACAGGGGCTGGCTATGGCTACACCTTC.

The CDR3 protein is CASSFSGGQYNEQYF. The CDR3 DNA sequence: TGTGCCAGCAGTTTTTCGGGGGGGCAATACAATGAGCAGTACTTC. This rearrangement joins TRBV28 to TRBJ2-1; 8 nucleotides match TRBD2. The J call is uncertain, as TRBJ2-7 better fits the DNA end. From germline, CDR1 is MDHEN and CDR2 SYDVKM. This CDR3 comprises 15 residues.

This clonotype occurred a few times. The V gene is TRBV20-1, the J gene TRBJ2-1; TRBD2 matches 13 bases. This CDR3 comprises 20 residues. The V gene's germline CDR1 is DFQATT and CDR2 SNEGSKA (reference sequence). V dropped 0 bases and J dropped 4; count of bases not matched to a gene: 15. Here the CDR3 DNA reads TGCAGTGCTAGAGATTCTTCCCCTTCGGGACTAGCGGGGCTTTACAATGAGCAGTTCTTC. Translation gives CSARDSSPSGLAGLYNEQFF.

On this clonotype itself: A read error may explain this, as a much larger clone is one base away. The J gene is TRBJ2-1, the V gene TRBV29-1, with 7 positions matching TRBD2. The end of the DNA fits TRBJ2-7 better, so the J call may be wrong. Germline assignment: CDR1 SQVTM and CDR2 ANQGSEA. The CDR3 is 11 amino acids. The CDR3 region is CSVDGGNEQYF. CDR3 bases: TGCAGCGTCGACGGGGGGAATGAGCAGTACTTC.

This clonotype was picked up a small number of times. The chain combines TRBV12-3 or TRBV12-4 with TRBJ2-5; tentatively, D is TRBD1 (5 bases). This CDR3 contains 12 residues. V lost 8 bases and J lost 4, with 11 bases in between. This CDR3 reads CASEKRGETQYF. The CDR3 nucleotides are TGTGCCAGCGAAAAAAGGGGAGAGACCCAGTACTTC.

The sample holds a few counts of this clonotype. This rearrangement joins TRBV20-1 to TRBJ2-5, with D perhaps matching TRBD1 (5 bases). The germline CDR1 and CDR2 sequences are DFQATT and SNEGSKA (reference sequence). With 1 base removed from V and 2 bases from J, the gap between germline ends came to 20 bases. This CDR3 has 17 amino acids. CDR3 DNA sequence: TGCAGTGCTAGAGTTGGGCAAGGGCAGGGCCCGCAAGAGACCCAGTACTTC. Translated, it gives CSARVGQGQGPQETQYF.

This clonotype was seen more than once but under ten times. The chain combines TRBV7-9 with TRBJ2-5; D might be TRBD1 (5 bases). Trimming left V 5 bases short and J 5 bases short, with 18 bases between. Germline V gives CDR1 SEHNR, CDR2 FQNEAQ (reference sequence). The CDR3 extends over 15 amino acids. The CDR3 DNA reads TGTGCCAGCAGCGCCCGACAGCCCCTCGGGGAGACCCAGTACTTC. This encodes CASSARQPLGETQYF.